The clone carrying this TCR beta chain was seen a single time. Its antigen is not identified. This entry is derived from a study of breast tumors, draining lymph nodes, adjacent tissues. The lymph nodes were axillary draining lymph nodes from breast cancer patients. The CDR3 is 15 residues long. V lost 5 bases, J lost 7 bases, and 8 bases stayed unmatched. Per germline, CDR1 MNHEY and CDR2 SMNVEV (reference sequence). Whole-study results and caveats: Compared with lymph nodes, tumors were less diverse; compared with nontumor tissue, more. Tumor and nontumor repertoires were significantly more similar in luminal-like than in basal-like breast cancer. Data fit most tumor T cells coming from lymph node, expanding in tumor.

TCRdb used MiXCR to reprocess the multiplex PCR reads, holding one entry per CDR3 protein. Of approximately 150,000 distinct CDR3 sequences detected, 25% to 40% appear once; the ten largest clones hold 3% to 4.5%. Sequencing was carried out using axillary lymph node tissue. The sequence derives from a female donor with breast cancer. Some clones in this sample may be carry-over from other donors' samples. The V gene is TRBV27, the J gene TRBJ1-6, with 7 bases matching TRBD1. The CDR3, as DNA: TGTGCCAGCAGTATCATGACAGGGAGGAATTCACCCCTCCACTTT. Residues: CASSIMTGRNSPLHF.